A single TCR beta chain is shown here with its context. As yet, its antigen is unknown. This specimen comes from a study of blood T cells in healthy people across ages. Study in general: About one barcoded beta molecule per two T cells was the capture yield of template switching. Study-level findings and limits: Among T cells, TCR beta diversity per million cells dropped roughly linearly as age rose.

The CDR3 has 16 amino acids. CDR1 and CDR2 from the germline V gene are SQVTM and ANQGSEA. Primers used in a second PCR of about 6 to 11 cycles were a sample-barcoded 5' primer and a J-beta primer mix. Using its own MiXCR run on the 5' RACE reads, TCRdb lists one record per CDR3 protein. The table shows 550,000 to 600,000 distinct CDR3 sequences, with 40% to 50% occurring only once. This sequence joins TRBV29-1 and TRBJ2-1, with D tentatively TRBD2 (6 bases). The J call may be mistaken, given a closer DNA end match to TRBJ2-7. The origin of this receptor is a man older than 75 in good health. What was sequenced was blood. The CDR3 is CSVLWDSPSSYNEQYF. The CDR3 coding sequence is TGCAGCGTTCTCTGGGACTCCCCAAGCTCCTACAATGAGCAGTACTTC.